This T cell receptor (beta chain) originates from a study of cytomegalovirus exposure and HLA in healthy donors. On the study more broadly: The Caucasian-associated ancestry cluster held around four fifths of 398 genotyped donors.

Note on this clone: Antigen unknown.

General observations from the study: In most subjects, TCR beta sequences reportedly gave accurate predictions of HLA-A and HLA-B alleles. In a later analysis, at a false discovery rate of 0.05, roughly 16,000 TCR beta sequences matched HLA alleles.

60 Vbeta and 13 Jbeta primers were used in PCR. Assay used: immunoSEQ multiplex PCR; TCRdb lists only in-frame clones, some missing. The sample lists some 65,000 clones, roughly 80% occurring once. The germline V gene encodes CDR1 PRHDT and CDR2 FYEKMQ (reference sequence). J lost 7 bases, V lost 6 bases, and 4 bases had no gene match. This CDR3 is 13 amino acids long. The source is a girl aged 10 to 17 in good health and CMV-seropositive. The specimen sequenced was PBMCs. The chain combines TRBV13 with TRBJ1-2, with 11 bases that match TRBD1. The CDR3 DNA is TGTGCCAGCAGTGAAGGGACAGGGGGTGGCTACACCTTC. Translated: CASSEGTGGGYTF.